This T cell receptor beta chain originates from a study of cytomegalovirus exposure and HLA in healthy donors (dated by TCRdb to about 2017). Regarding the complete study: An earlier analysis of 587 of the donors reported 276 Gb of sequence data and around 100 million unique TCR beta sequences obtained from around 170 million T cells. The aim of the study was to test whether cataloging public T cell receptors could identify signatures of past pathogen exposure. Genome-wide SNP genotypes for about 60% of the roughly 670 donors were used in a later genetic analysis, which treated that subset as a discovery cohort. About 310 gigabases of sequencing data and tens of millions of unique TCR sequences were included in an early release covering several hundred HLA-typed donors. On average, roughly 250,000 unique TCR beta nucleotide sequences were sequenced per donor among fewer than 500 genotyped donors of the cohort, with about 19% of those sequences being non-productive. All discovery cohort repertoires had been generated using a single sequencing platform. HLA typing covered class I and class II loci at four-digit resolution. Of the roughly 430 genotyped donors, approximately 83% fell in the genetic ancestry cluster associated with self-reported Caucasian donors. Typing coverage varied by locus: roughly 620-640 donors for A, B, C, DRB1 and DQB1; about 520 for DQA1; 606 for DPA1; fewer than 480 for DPB1. Using immunosequencing, the study profiled T cell repertoires from 640 or so subjects and related those repertoires to cytomegalovirus serostatus. In a later analysis, previously published TCR beta repertoires from more than 500 donors were re-analyzed and high-resolution HLA genotyping was added so that TCR occurrence patterns could be studied. Donor age, sex, ethnicity and CMV serostatus were compiled together with the repertoire data. Along with the approximately 620-subject first cohort, a separate validation cohort of roughly 110 different subjects was used. High-throughput TCR immunosequencing, statistical association of individual TCRs with disease status, and machine learning were combined to predict cytomegalovirus infection status. In the later analysis, no new phenotypic data were used to find candidate immune exposures; instead, reliance was placed on TCR beta sequences and their occurrence across donors. About five DR-DQ haplotypes were handled as single units for association and clustering because linkage in the cohort was strong. To decide whether each TCR beta V gene segment behaved as functional or pseudogenic, an earlier analysis of over 500 of the donors relied on high-throughput TCR beta sequencing.

In total, around 600 healthy bone marrow donors made up the cohort. All cohort members were sampled while nominally healthy, although unrecorded immune exposures were likely present. The donor tested CMV seropositive, placing the donor among the 289 seropositive members of the cohort. Every donor gave a peripheral blood sample, and the peripheral blood mononuclear cells from that sample were used for TCR beta sequencing. The Qiagen DNeasy Blood Extraction Kit was used to extract genomic DNA from the blood cell samples. What the authors observed across the whole study: HLA typing was unavailable for some donors at each locus, so association tests used only the typed subset. At a false discovery rate of 0.05, a later analysis linked fewer than 20,000 TCR beta sequences to specific HLA alleles. A total of 164 TCR beta chains were listed by the study as associated with cytomegalovirus. In both the original and validation cohorts, the classifier was reported to diagnose cytomegalovirus status with high specificity and sensitivity. According to a later analysis, TCR association rates differed among HLA loci, with DRB1 alleles showing the most associated TCRs and HLA-C alleles showing the fewest. The presence/absence analyses assumed that sequencing depth was roughly uniform across donors, and that assumption may not be true. A later analysis reported that several top co-occurrence clusters appeared linked to parvovirus B19, influenza, CMV and Epstein-Barr virus. The 87-base-pair reads could not distinguish some IMGT-functional V segments, including TRBV6-2 and TRBV6-3, so those segments were excluded. Only TCR beta chains were sequenced in this cohort, and the absence of alpha or paired-chain data limited detectable features. Most TCR sequences were seen in very few donors, while some public TCRs were found in many individuals. Immune exposure information for the cohort was limited to CMV serostatus. According to the authors, the approach could potentially be generalized to other disease states and immunological phenotypes. A group of highly shared sequence variants was considered likely to be a technical artifact of the sequencing pipeline. The earlier analysis of 587 of the donors excluded roughly 17 rarely observed V segments, including chromosome 9 orphons, because counts were too low. According to a later analysis, most CMV-associated TCR beta chains appeared to be HLA-restricted, and the HLA associations seemed to be driven largely by CMV exposure. In vitro tests confirmed that a few of the cytomegalovirus-associated TCR beta chains recognize cytomegalovirus antigens. Assigning TCR associations to individual alleles was difficult when HLA alleles, especially DR and DQ, strongly co-occurred. Correlated functional status among segregating V segments might reflect linkage disequilibrium, but an unknown experimental factor could not be ruled out. V-gene and J-gene trimming of TCR beta chains was associated with a missense DCLRE1C variant in a later genetic analysis, and the association was replicated in an independent cohort. In a later analysis, HLA-associated TCR beta chains were found to be more clonally expanded and to have lower generation probabilities than equally common non-associated chains. In an earlier analysis of over 550 of the donors, most TCR beta V segments were observed in productive rearrangements about 87% or about 30% of the time, broadly matching IMGT annotations. Compared with the approximately 600-donor mean, donors in an Asian-associated ancestry cluster had fewer N-insertions in productive TCRs, according to a later genetic analysis. A further reported finding was that TCR beta sequences accurately predicted the HLA-A and HLA-B alleles for most subjects in the first cohort.

Library construction relied on the immunoSEQ multiplex PCR assay. The multiplex PCR relied on a mix of 60 forward primers for TCR Vbeta segments and 13 reverse primers for TCR Jbeta segments. The CDR3 region of rearranged TCR beta genes was amplified from genomic DNA with a multiplex PCR assay. On the Illumina HiSeq System, the amplified TCR beta libraries were sequenced as 87-base-pair reads. For the original study's pipeline: A later analysis tallied tens of millions of unique TCR beta chains across the roughly 610 repertoires, and approximately 12 million of those chains were shared by two or more donors. A nearest-neighbor algorithm error-corrected the raw reads and collapsed the reads into unique sequences, merging closely related sequences to remove PCR and sequencing errors. To assign V, D and J gene segments, CDR3 sequences were aligned to IMGT reference sequences. For a sequence to be retained, at least a six-nucleotide match to both a V gene segment and a J gene segment was required. A rearrangement counted as productive if the CDR3 had no stop codons and remained in frame with V and J, and every other rearrangement counted as non-productive. CDR3 was defined according to IMGT convention as the region running from the second conserved V-encoded cysteine to the conserved J-encoded phenylalanine. In an earlier analysis of around 640 of the donors, sequences lacking an unambiguous match to a single V gene segment were excluded. In an earlier analysis of a few hundred of the donors, V segments were called functional above 56.7% productive rearrangements and were called segregating when the between-donor standard deviation exceeded 5%. A statistical classification framework was developed to diagnose cytomegalovirus status using the catalog of TCR beta chain sequences. In a later analysis, TCR nucleotide sequences were compared against IMGT/GENE-DB human TR gene sequences so that V and J genes could be assigned. The TCRdist pipeline was used in a later analysis to assign CDR3 sequences and most-parsimonious VDJ recombination scenarios. A later analysis defined each TCR beta chain by its CDR3 amino acid sequence plus V-gene family, and excluded reads lacking a unique V-gene family. A later analysis removed 500 to 600 highly shared, low-generation-probability nucleotide sequences to deal with suspected cross-contamination and a sequencing artifact. In a later analysis, a clonal expansion index was calculated for each public chain from normalized within-repertoire ranks of inferred template counts. In a later analysis, generation probabilities were computed with a VDJ recombination model fitted to out-of-frame rearrangements, and the resulting probabilities were checked against IGoR. In a later analysis, TCR-TCR, TCR-HLA and TCR-CMV co-occurrence was scored with hypergeometric tests, and a repertoire-size bias correction was applied to TCR pairs. In a later analysis, false discovery rates were estimated by permuting HLA or CMV assignments 20 times. In a later analysis, co-occurring TCRs were grouped using DBSCAN, with TCRdist sequence similarity added in when clustering inside HLA-allele-positive subsets. Co-occurrence clustering excluded repertoires with fewer than 30,000 or more than 120,000 public chains, plus five with anomalous nucleotide sharing. Not all clones reach the TCRdb copy of this immuneACCESS table, which keeps in-frame sequences only. Checked studies attribute under half of the gap to unresolved V genes and leave the rest unexplained. V, J and clone size derive from that table, while D and trimming were established from the DNA sequence. The sample table records approximately 150,000 clones; 68% of these occur just once. The ten largest clones add up to about 9.4% of the sample.

A word on this clone: Its antigen target is currently unknown. Base qualities are not provided; no much larger clone lies one nucleotide away.

The CDR1 and CDR2 encoded by the germline V gene are MGHDK and SYGVNS. Its CDR3 holds 16 amino acids, cysteine through phenylalanine. The retained sequence is limited to the CDR3, 48 bases, with the frame set at the first base. V is trimmed back by 6 bases and J by 7 bases, and the junction contains 14 bases that no gene match accounts for. The TCR originated in a man aged 30 to 45 in good health and CMV-seropositive. The sample was PBMCs. The chain links TRBV25-1 with TRBJ2-1, with 8 middle bases fitting TRBD2. The DNA sequence is as follows: TGTGCCAGCAGACCCACTAGCGGAGCCCGTGTGAATGAGCAGTTCTTC. Translated, this gives CASRPTSGARVNEQFF.